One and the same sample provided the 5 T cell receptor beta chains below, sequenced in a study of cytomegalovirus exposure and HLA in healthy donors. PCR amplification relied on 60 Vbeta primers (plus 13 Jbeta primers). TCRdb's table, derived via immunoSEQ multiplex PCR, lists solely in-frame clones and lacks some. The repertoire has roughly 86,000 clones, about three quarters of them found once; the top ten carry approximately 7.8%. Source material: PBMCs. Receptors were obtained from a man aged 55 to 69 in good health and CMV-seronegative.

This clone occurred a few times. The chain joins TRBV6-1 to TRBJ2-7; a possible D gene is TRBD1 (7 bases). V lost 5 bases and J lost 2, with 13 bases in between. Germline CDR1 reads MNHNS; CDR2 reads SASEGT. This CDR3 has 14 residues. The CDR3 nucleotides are TGTGCCAGCAGTCTGCAGGGGGAGGCCTACGAGCAGTACTTC. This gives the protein CASSLQGEAYEQYF.

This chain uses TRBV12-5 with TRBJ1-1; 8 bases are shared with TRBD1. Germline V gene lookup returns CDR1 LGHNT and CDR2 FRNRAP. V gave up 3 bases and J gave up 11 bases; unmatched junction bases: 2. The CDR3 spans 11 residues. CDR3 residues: CASGFDRGAFF. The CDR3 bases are TGTGCTAGTGGTTTTGACAGGGGTGCTTTCTTT.

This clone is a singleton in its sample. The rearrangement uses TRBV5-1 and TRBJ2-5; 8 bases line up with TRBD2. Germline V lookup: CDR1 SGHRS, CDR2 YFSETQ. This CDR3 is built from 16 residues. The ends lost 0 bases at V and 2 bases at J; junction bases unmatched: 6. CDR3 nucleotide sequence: TGCGCCAGCAGCTTGGTTCTAGCGGGCGCGCAAGAGACCCAGTACTTC. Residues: CASSLVLAGAQETQYF.

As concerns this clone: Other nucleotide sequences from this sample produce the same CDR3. The CDR3 DNA is TGTGCCAGTAGTGGGACAGCCAGCAATCAGCCCCAGCATTTT. It encodes CASSGTASNQPQHF. The chain has TRBV19 and TRBJ1-5, with 7 bases that match TRBD1. The length of the CDR3 is 14 residues. Germline V CDR1 and CDR2: LNHDA, SQIVND (reference sequence). V shed 5 bases, J shed 1 base, and the junction held 2 bases outside the gene matches.

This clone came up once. The CDR3 spells CASSSTGGTGELFF. The CDR3 DNA sequence: TGTGCCAGTAGTTCGACAGGGGGCACCGGGGAGCTGTTTTTT. The chain combines TRBV19 with TRBJ2-2; 9 bases align to TRBD1. V gave up 5 bases and J gave up 4 bases; unmatched junction bases: 2. CDR1 and CDR2 (germline): LNHDA, SQIVND (reference sequence). CDR3 length equals 14 residues.